This T cell receptor (beta chain) was documented in a study of liver allograft versus peripheral blood T cells. Study-level information: The authors compared T cell receptor repertoires in transplanted livers with those in the peripheral blood of recipients.

TCRdb processed the reads anew with MiXCR; each CDR3 protein has one entry. The table includes approximately 6,800 distinct CDR3 sequences, 17% detected once. Regarding the study as a whole: Peripheral blood reportedly held T cell receptor repertoires that differed from those inside liver allografts.

Trimming cost V 2 bases and J 0 bases, with 4 bases left between them. CDR1 and CDR2 (germline): LNHDA, SQIVND (reference sequence). The CDR3 runs to 13 residues. This clonotype rates as medium-sized. Antigen specificity is unknown. This TCR was sampled from a human patient who had a liver transplant. Part of the T cell pool may stem from the graft donor. V gene TRBV19 combines with J gene TRBJ1-1; D remains unclear. CDR3 in DNA: TGTGCCAGTAGTATAAGCATGAACACTGAAGCTTTCTTT. Amino acids: CASSISMNTEAFF.